Listed here is a single T cell receptor beta chain. No antigen is known for it. The data belong to a study of regulatory T cells in long-lasting Graves disease. Whole-study findings and limits: Favored usage of TRBV28, TRBJ1-2 and TRBJ2-5 was recorded in persistent disease.

CDR3 size: 14 residues. The ends lost 8 bases at V and 6 bases at J; junction bases unmatched: 10. CDR1 is LNHDA and CDR2 is SQIVND in the germline V gene (reference sequence). Time point reported: newly diagnosed GD, antithyroid drugs for less than 3 months. After RNA was extracted from PBMCs, the TCR library was made from it. Libraries of TCR beta came from iRepertoire HTBI primers plus Arm-PCR of CDR3 regions. Each CDR3 protein is one row after TCRdb ran MiXCR on the multiplex PCR reads. The sample carries roughly 510,000 distinct CDR3 sequences, roughly 16% recorded once. The same sample was also used in a study of T cells in Graves' hyperthyroidism and ophthalmopathy. That study reports: HTBI primers were used for first-round RT-PCR of the TCR CDR3.

This clonotype originated in a man aged 18-30 years with Graves disease. The genes are TRBV19 and TRBJ2-3, with TRBD2 identical over 8 bases. The material sequenced was peripheral blood mononuclear cells (PBMCs), taken at new diagnosis, from a patient treated with antithyroid drugs. The CDR3 reads CASAPGLGRDTQYF. Here the CDR3 DNA reads TGTGCCAGTGCACCGGGACTAGGGCGGGATACGCAGTATTTT. The full variable domain, with the rest looked up from reference TRBV19 and TRBJ2-3, is DGGITQSPKYLFRKEGQNVTLSCEQNLNHDAMYWYRQDPGQGLRLIYYSQIVNDFQKGDIAEGYSVSREKKESFPLTVTSAQKNPTAFYLCASAPGLGRDTQYFGPGTRLTVL.